Included here is one TCR beta chain sequence, with context. Germline-derived CDR1 and CDR2 are LGHNA and YNFKEQ. J was trimmed by 7 bases and V by 3 bases; bases with no gene match: 5. The CDR3 is made up of 14 amino acids. As processed by the authors: For nucleated cells, counts were estimated from reference gene primer amplification. Sequenced by immunoSEQ multiplex PCR; TCRdb stores in-frame clones only, minus some. V and J calls and clone size are those listed in that table; D and trimming were worked out from the DNA. The repertoire holds 150,000 to 200,000 clones, with about 88% as singletons. The entry originates in a study of blood T cell repertoires in COVID-19. Study details: Spain, Italy and the United States supplied samples that represented acute and convalescent COVID-19.

The TCR was taken from a woman in her 40s with acute COVID-19. The genes are TRBV4-2 and TRBJ1-4; TRBD1 matches 7 bases. The sequencing input was PBMCs or T cells enriched from blood (not recorded which). This CDR3 reads CASSQLDRAEKLFF. The DNA for the CDR3 is TGTGCCAGCAGCCAGCTAGACAGGGCTGAAAAACTGTTTTTT.